This T cell receptor (beta chain) is drawn from a study of cytomegalovirus exposure and HLA in healthy donors. CDR3 size: 13 residues. Trimming removed 3 bases at V and 1 base at J, with 9 bases between. Germline-derived CDR1 and CDR2 are GTSNPN and SVGIG (reference sequence). PCR used 60 Vbeta primers and 13 Jbeta primers. Measured with immunoSEQ multiplex PCR; TCRdb has only the in-frame clones, and not every one. The data show some 200,000 clones, 80% to 85% seen once. Sequencing was carried out using PBMCs. The clonotype comes from a woman aged 25 to 45 in good health and CMV-seronegative. This sequence joins TRBV30 and TRBJ1-1, with D unclear. The CDR3 reads CAWRDYQNTEAFF. In DNA form, the CDR3 reads TGTGCCTGGAGGGACTACCAGAACACTGAAGCTTTCTTT.